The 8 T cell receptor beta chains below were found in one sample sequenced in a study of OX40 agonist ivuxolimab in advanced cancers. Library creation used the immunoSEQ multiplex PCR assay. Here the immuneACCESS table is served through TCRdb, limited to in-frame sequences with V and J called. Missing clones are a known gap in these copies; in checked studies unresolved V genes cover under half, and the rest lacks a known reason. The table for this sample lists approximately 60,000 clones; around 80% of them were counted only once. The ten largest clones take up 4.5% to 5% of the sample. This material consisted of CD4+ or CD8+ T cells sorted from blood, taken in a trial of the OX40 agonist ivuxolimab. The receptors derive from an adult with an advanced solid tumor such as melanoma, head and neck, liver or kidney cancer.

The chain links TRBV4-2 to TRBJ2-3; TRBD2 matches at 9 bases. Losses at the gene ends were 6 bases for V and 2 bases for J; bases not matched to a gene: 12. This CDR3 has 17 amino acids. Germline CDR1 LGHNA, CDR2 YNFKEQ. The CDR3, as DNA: TGTGCCAGCAGACTAACAGAGGCTAGCGGGATCACAGATACGCAGTATTTT. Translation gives CASRLTEASGITDTQYF.

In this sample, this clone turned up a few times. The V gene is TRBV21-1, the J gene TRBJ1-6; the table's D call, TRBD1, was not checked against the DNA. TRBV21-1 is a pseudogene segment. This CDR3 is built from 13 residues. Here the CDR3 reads CASEQGRESPLHF. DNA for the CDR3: TGTGCCAGCGAACAGGGCAGAGAGTCACCCCTCCACTTT.

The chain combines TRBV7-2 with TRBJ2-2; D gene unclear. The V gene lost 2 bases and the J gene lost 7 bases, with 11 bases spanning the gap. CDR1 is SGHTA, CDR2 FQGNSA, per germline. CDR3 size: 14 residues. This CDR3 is CASSLNSHGGELFF. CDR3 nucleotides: TGTGCCAGCAGCTTAAATAGCCATGGCGGGGAGCTGTTTTTT.

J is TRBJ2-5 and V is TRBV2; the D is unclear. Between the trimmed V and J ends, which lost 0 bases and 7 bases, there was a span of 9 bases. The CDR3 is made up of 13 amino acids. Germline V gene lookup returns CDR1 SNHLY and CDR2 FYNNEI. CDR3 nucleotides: TGTGCCAGCAGTGAAGCGGAGTGGGGGACCCAGTACTTC. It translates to CASSEAEWGTQYF.

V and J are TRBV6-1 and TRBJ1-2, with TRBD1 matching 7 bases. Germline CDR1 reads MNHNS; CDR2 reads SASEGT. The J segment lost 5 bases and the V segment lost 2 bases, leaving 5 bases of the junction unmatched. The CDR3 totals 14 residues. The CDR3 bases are TGTGCCAGCAGTGAAAGACAGGGCAGGTATGGCTACACCTTC. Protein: CASSERQGRYGYTF.

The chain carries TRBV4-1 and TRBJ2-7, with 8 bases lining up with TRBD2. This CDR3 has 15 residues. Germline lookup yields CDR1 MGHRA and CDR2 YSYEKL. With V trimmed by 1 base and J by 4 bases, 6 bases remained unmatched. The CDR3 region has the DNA TGCGCCAGCAGCCAAGTGACGGGAGGGCAATACGAGCAGTACTTC. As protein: CASSQVTGGQYEQYF.

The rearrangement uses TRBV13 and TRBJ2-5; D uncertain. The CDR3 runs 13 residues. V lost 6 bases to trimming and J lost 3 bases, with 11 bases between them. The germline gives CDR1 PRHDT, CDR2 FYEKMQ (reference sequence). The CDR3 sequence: CASRKPPEETQYF. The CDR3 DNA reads TGTGCCAGCAGAAAACCCCCGGAAGAGACCCAGTACTTC.

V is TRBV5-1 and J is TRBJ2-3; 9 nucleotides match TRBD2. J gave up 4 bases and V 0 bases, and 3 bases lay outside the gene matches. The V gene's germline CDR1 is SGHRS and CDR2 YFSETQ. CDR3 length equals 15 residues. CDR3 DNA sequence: TGCGCCAGCAGCTTGGAGCTAGCGGGGTCAGATACGCAGTATTTT. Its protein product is CASSLELAGSDTQYF.